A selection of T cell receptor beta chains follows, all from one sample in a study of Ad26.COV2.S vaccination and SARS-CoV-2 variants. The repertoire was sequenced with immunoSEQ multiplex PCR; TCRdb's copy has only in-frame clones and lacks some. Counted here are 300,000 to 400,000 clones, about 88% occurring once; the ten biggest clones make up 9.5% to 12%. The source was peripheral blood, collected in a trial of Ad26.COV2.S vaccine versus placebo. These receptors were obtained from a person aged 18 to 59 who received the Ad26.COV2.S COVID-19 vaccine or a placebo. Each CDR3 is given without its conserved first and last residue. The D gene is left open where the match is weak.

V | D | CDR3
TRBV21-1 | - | ASSSQGATNEKLF
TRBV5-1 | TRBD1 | ASRAGTATTYEQY
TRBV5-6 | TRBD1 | ASSLQGGHPEAF
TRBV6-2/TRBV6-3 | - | ASSGRGGGNQPQH
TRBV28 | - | ASSQLGGRVASYEQY
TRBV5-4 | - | ASSLDERYSGTQY
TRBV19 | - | ASSIRGHEQF
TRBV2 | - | ASSWEVMGYT
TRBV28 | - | ASSSTTLYEQY
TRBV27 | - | ASSLWARVEVNSPLH
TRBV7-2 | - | ASSEPDHTDTQY
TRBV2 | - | ASSERDRFPYYGYT
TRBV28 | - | ASSRRAIVYEQY
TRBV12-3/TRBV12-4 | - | ATASGGNQPQH
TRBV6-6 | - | ASSDRETYHKQF
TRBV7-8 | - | ASSPPTWRSYGYT
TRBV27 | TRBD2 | ASSGKRGNEQF
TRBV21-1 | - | ASSKRKSSGNTIY
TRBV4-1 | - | ASSQDLGTDTQY
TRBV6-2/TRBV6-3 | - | ASSYSGTSGETQY
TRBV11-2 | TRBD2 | ASSSLISGNMAGELF
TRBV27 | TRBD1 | ASISRDRGGTEAF
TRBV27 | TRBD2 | ASSSTSVPSYEQY
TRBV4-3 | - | ASSQDVGWGEQY
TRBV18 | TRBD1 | ASSPPNQGARTEAF
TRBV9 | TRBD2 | ASTGTSGGQETQY
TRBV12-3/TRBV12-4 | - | ASSWVMGDEQY
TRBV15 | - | ATSRENSPLH
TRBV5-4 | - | ASSFGLSNTGELF
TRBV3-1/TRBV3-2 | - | ASSQEGAFNYGYT
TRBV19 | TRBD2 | ASSGGLAGGQRDEQF
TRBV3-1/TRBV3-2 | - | ASSRQGLSGANVLT
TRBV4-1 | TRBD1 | ASSQDRNRGSYEQY
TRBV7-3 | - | ASSLLSGPYEQY
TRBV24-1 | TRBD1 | ATSGTGTAGTQY
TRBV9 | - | ASSPRTIRDSEQY
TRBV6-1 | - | ASSEAMGGPETQY
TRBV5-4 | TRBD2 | ASSLGPVPGTSGSPSQY
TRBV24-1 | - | ATSPLATRGTEAF
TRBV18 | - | ASSPGQRSTDTQY
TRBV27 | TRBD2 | ASISGEYNEQF
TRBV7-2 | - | ASSPQGGGFSGNTIY
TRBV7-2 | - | ASSPLARTQY
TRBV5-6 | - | ASTISRGNEAF
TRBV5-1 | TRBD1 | ASSLARSGGEQY
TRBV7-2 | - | ASSLDLFALGGTQY
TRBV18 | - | ASSPHAAAEASTGELF
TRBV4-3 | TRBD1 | ASSQETGQGSDTQY
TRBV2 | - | ASSDGRYGYT
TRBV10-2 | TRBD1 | ASSGQAGNQPQH
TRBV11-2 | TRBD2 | ASSPRLAGGPDTQY
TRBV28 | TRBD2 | ASSTFGTSGGLGYEQY
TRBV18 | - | ASSPRVDTQY
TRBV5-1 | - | ASSFTPGTPMEAF
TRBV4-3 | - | ASSQAGTVYNSPLH
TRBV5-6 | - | ASSLVRGDGTEAF